This is a list of T cell receptor beta chains from one sample in a study of T-cell memory formation after mild COVID-19. In TCRdb, the 5' RACE reads were re-called with MiXCR into one record per CDR3 protein. The repertoire holds approximately 450,000 distinct CDR3 sequences, with around a sixth as singletons. Sequencing was carried out using PBMCs or a T cell subset sorted from them (not recorded which). These receptors came from an adult woman who had mild COVID-19 (a few samples of this study predate the infection). Cell type and time point are not known. Each CDR3 is given with its conserved first and last residue. The D gene is left open where the match is weak. The size field is filled for only some rows; it gives once, few, many or a size class.

clone_size d_call j_call v_call cdr3_nt cdr3_aa
few TRBD1 TRBJ1-5 TRBV6-2/TRBV6-3 TGTGCCAGCAGTCACCCCGGGACAGGAGATAATCAGCCCCAGCATTTT CASSHPGTGDNQPQHF
few . TRBJ2-1 TRBV27 TGTGCCAGCAGTTTGAGAGGGGAAGGCAATGAGCAGTTCTTC CASSLRGEGNEQFF
. . TRBJ1-2 TRBV19 TGTGCCAGTAGTGCCACGGACAGTTTGCTGTTTTATGGCTACACCTTC CASSATDSLLFYGYTF
. . TRBJ2-4 TRBV2 TGTGCCAGCAGTGAAGCGGGGTATCTAGCCAAAAACATTCAGTACTTC CASSEAGYLAKNIQYF
few TRBD1 TRBJ2-3 TRBV30 TGTGCCTGGAGTGTAAGGACAGGAGTCACAGATACGCAGTATTTT CAWSVRTGVTDTQYF
many TRBD2 TRBJ2-1 TRBV4-2 TGTGCCAGCAGCCAAAATTATTTAGCGGGGGGACCATACAATGAGCAGTTCTTC CASSQNYLAGGPYNEQFF
. . TRBJ2-5 TRBV12-3/TRBV12-4 TGTGCCAGCAGCCACGGTATCGGGGAGCCCCAAGAGACCCAGTACTTC CASSHGIGEPQETQYF
. . TRBJ2-1 TRBV4-1 TGCGCCAGCAGCCAAGGACTCCTCAACAATGAGCAGTTCTTC CASSQGLLNNEQFF
few TRBD1 TRBJ1-5 TRBV12-3/TRBV12-4 TGTGCCAGTAATTCCCGGGACAGCTATAGCAATCAGCCCCAGCATTTT CASNSRDSYSNQPQHF
. . TRBJ1-1 TRBV20-1 TGCAGTTCGGAAAGGAGGGACACTGAAGCTTTCTTT CSSERRDTEAFF
. TRBD1 TRBJ2-3 TRBV24-1 TGTGCCACCAGTGATGGGACAGGGTTGGATACGCAGTATTTT CATSDGTGLDTQYF
few . TRBJ2-5 TRBV4-1 TGCGCCAGCAGCCTTGAACGGGACTTACAAGAGACCCAGTACTTC CASSLERDLQETQYF
few TRBD2 TRBJ2-2 TRBV5-1 TGCGCCAGCAGCCCCACTAGCGGGGGGGTCGTCGGGGAGCTGTTTTTT CASSPTSGGVVGELFF
. TRBD1 TRBJ2-3 TRBV2 TGTGCCAGCAGGGACAGGGAAAGCACAGATACGCAGTATTTT CASRDRESTDTQYF
many . TRBJ1-1 TRBV7-3 TGTGCCAGCAGCTTAGGGTCAGTGAACACTGAAGCTTTCTTT CASSLGSVNTEAFF
. TRBD2 TRBJ2-5 TRBV7-2 TGTGCCAGCAGCTCTGGGACTAGCGCGTACCAAGAGACCCAGTACTTC CASSSGTSAYQETQYF
many . TRBJ2-1 TRBV6-6 TGTGCCAGCAGTCACGACCCTGGGACTGAGCAGTTCTTC CASSHDPGTEQFF
. . TRBJ2-7 TRBV9 TGTGCCAGCAGCGTAGATTTAGTCGAGCAGTACTTC CASSVDLVEQYF
. . TRBJ1-1 TRBV12-3/TRBV12-4 TGTGCCAGCAGGACTACAGGGCAGAACACTGAAGCTTTCTTT CASRTTGQNTEAFF
. . TRBJ2-2 TRBV9 TGTGCCAGCAGCGTAGGGCGTTACACCGGGGAGCTGTTTTTT CASSVGRYTGELFF
. TRBD1 TRBJ1-1 TRBV5-1 TGCGCCAGCAGTGTTTTAGGACAGGGCCTTATTAACACTGAAGCTTTCTTT CASSVLGQGLINTEAFF
few . TRBJ2-5 TRBV6-1 TGTGCCAGCAGTGAAGGGATGGAGGAGGAGACCCAGTACTTC CASSEGMEEETQYF
. . TRBJ2-2 TRBV9 TGTGCCAGCAGCGTAAGGTACACCGGGGAGCTGTTTTTT CASSVRYTGELFF
. . TRBJ2-3 TRBV5-6 TGTGCCAGCAGCGCGCAGGGAACGTACACAGATACGCAGTATTTT CASSAQGTYTDTQYF
. . TRBJ2-1 TRBV4-3 TGCGCCAGCAGCCAAGATAATAGGGGCTCCTACAATGAGCAGTTCTTC CASSQDNRGSYNEQFF
few TRBD2 TRBJ2-5 TRBV3-1 TGTGCCAGCAGCCAAGGCCCTAGCGGAGAGACCCAGTACTTC CASSQGPSGETQYF
. . TRBJ2-1 TRBV11-3 TGTGCCAGCAGCTTAAGAGACTCCCCTCTAAATGAGCAGTTCTTC CASSLRDSPLNEQFF
few . TRBJ2-1 TRBV12-3/TRBV12-4 TGTGCCAGCACTTTGTTGGGAAATGAGCAGTTCTTC CASTLLGNEQFF
few . TRBJ2-5 TRBV12-5 TGTGCTAGTGGTTTGGGGGGACTCGATCAAGAGACCCAGTACTTC CASGLGGLDQETQYF
few . TRBJ1-4 TRBV6-5 TGTGCCAGCAGGCGAGAAGGGTGGAATGAAAAACTGTTTTTT CASRREGWNEKLFF
few . TRBJ1-3 TRBV7-2 TGTGCCAGCAGCTACATTGGGGAAGTACACACCATATATTTT CASSYIGEVHTIYF
. . TRBJ1-2 TRBV6-1 TGTGCCAGCAGTGGCGACGGGTGGGGCTATGGCTACACCTTC CASSGDGWGYGYTF
few TRBD2 TRBJ2-7 TRBV7-2 TGTGCCAGCAGCTCCGGTGAGCTAGCGGGAGGCCTATACGAGCAGTACTTC CASSSGELAGGLYEQYF
. . TRBJ1-2 TRBV2 TGTGCCACCCACCCACGGGGGAGGGAGGGTGGCTACACCTTC CATHPRGREGGYTF
. . TRBJ1-1 TRBV18 TGTGCCAGCTCACCACCGGGACGGGGGAACACTGAAGCTTTCTTT CASSPPGRGNTEAFF
many . TRBJ2-7 TRBV30 TGTGCCTGGAGTGCGGGACTCTACGAGCAGTACTTC CAWSAGLYEQYF
. . TRBJ2-5 TRBV7-2 TGTGCCAGCAGTCCCGATCTATTGTCAGGGGTGCCCCAAGAGACCCAGTACTTC CASSPDLLSGVPQETQYF
. . TRBJ2-7 TRBV2 TGTGCCAGCAGTGGAAGGGCAGGCCCTAAGGGGCAGTACTTC CASSGRAGPKGQYF
. . TRBJ1-5 TRBV5-5 TGTGCCAGCAGCTCCGGGACCGTGGGCAATCAGCCCCAGCATTTT CASSSGTVGNQPQHF
. TRBD1 TRBJ1-1 TRBV5-1 TGCGCCAGCAGCTTGGGGCCTGACAGGGTAGTGTTGGGGCGAAACACTGAAGCTTTCTTT CASSLGPDRVVLGRNTEAFF
. . TRBJ1-5 TRBV7-2 TGTGCCAGCAGCTTAGAGACAGTAGATCAGCCCCAGCATTTT CASSLETVDQPQHF
. . TRBJ2-7 TRBV7-9 TGTGCCAGCAGCTTAAAGTACGAGCAGTACTTC CASSLKYEQYF
few . TRBJ2-1 TRBV11-2 TGTGCCAGCAGCTTAGATGCGTGGGGGGGCGATAACGGTGAGCAGTTCTTC CASSLDAWGGDNGEQFF
many TRBD1 TRBJ2-3 TRBV9 TGTGCCAGCAGCGTAGGTCGGACAGGGTATTCTGGCACAGATACGCAGTATTTT CASSVGRTGYSGTDTQYF
. . TRBJ1-2 TRBV7-6 TGTGCCAGCAGCTTAGAAGTGGGAGCCGGTAACTATGGCTACACCTTC CASSLEVGAGNYGYTF